The source of this T cell receptor (beta chain) is a study of blood T cell repertoires in COVID-19 (dated by TCRdb to the early 2020s). With respect to the entire study: Samples from collaborators originated in the United States, Italy and Spain and spanned both the acute and convalescent phases of COVID-19. The dataset comprised deeply sampled blood TCRbeta repertoires from subjects exposed to, actively infected with, or recovered from COVID-19. Where available, HLA class I and class II types were taken from metadata supplied by the sample provider and were not determined by assay-based typing. Samples came from the ongoing ImmuneRACE study (first 160 participants) plus 1,254 subjects from 6 global collaborators. The prospective study material was composed of cDNA or gDNA derived from T cells, B-cell-depleted T cells, or PBMCs. The sample metadata nearly always contained a de-identified subject ID, COVID-19 status, age in years and sex. The repertoires were released in a freely available public database meant as a resource for research on the immune response to SARS-CoV-2.

What the authors observed across the whole study: The amount of clinical and demographic metadata varied by source and participant and was provided uncurated.

Concerning this clone itself: What this receptor recognizes is not known. No base quality information exists; no much larger clone differs at one position.

V ends up 5 bases short and J 6 bases short, with an unmatched junction base count of 3. CDR1 and CDR2, looked up from the germline V gene, are MDHEN and SYDVKM. The CDR3, from cysteine to phenylalanine, totals 14 residues. The only DNA kept is the CDR3, 42 bases in frame from the first base. Each collaborating institution followed its own protocols to collect whole blood in K2EDTA tubes. For TCRbeta analysis, collaborator samples were shipped as frozen whole blood, as isolated PBMCs, or as DNA extracted from either sample type. TCRbeta CDR3 regions were amplified from genomic DNA using the immunoSEQ Assay, a bias-controlled multiplex PCR. In the paper's pipeline: Within the assay, amplification of reference gene primers was used to estimate how many nucleated cells each sample contained. To quantify the absolute abundance of each unique TCRbeta CDR3 rearrangement, sequence reads were collapsed and filtered. For each sample, productive Simpson clonality was calculated as the square root of Simpson's diversity index across productive rearrangements. TCRdb stores this immuneACCESS table with in-frame sequences only. Part of the clones is absent; in the studies checked, under half of the shortfall reflects unresolved V genes, and no reason is known for the rest. V and J calls and clone size are given by that table; D and trimming were obtained from the DNA. This sample comprises under 200,000 clones, around 90% of them detected only once. In total, the top ten clones hold around 0.53% of the sample.

The TCR was taken from a man aged 50 or older with acute or convalescent COVID-19. Sequenced material: peripheral blood. The chain was built from TRBV28 and TRBJ2-4; TRBD1 aligns with 11 central bases. The CDR3 protein: CASSMGQGGNIQYF. The DNA is TGTGCCAGCAGTATGGGACAGGGGGGAAACATTCAGTACTTC.